This T cell receptor (beta chain) was found in a study of PD-1 blockade in classical Hodgkin lymphoma. Regarding the study as a whole: Complete responders' baseline diversity resembled that of newly diagnosed patients. Exclusion covered patients beginning nivolumab under 1 year post-ASCT. No one has yet defined what causes the repertoire differences, which may be disease activity or prior therapy.

The assay was immunoSEQ multiplex PCR, and TCRdb's table has in-frame clones only and misses some. The profile covers fewer than 25,000 clones, with 80% appearing a single time and 6.5% to 7.5% taken by the ten largest. The ends lost 7 bases at V and 5 bases at J; junction bases unmatched: 6. The germline V gene encodes CDR1 MNHEY and CDR2 SMNVEV (reference sequence). This CDR3 has 13 residues. Concerning this clone: Its antigen is unknown.

Regarding time point: cycle 4 day 1 (C4D1), after less than 7 weeks of nivolumab. Every one of the patients relapsed after autologous stem cell transplantation (brentuximab vedotin exposure was variable). V is TRBV27 and J is TRBJ2-5, with TRBD2 matching 8 bases. The sequence derives from a human donor with classical Hodgkin lymphoma. Sequences were derived from peripheral blood mononuclear cells (PBMCs), sampled before the fourth cycle of nivolumab. The CDR3 loop is CASTPSGGETQYF. Written as DNA, the CDR3 is TGTGCCAGCACCCCCTCGGGAGGGGAGACCCAGTACTTC.